One and the same sample provided the 9 T cell receptor beta chains below, sequenced in a study of cytomegalovirus exposure and HLA in healthy donors. Libraries were prepared by immunoSEQ multiplex PCR; TCRdb keeps only in-frame clonotypes and omits some of them. This repertoire shows 280,000 or so clones, roughly 90% found once; its top ten account for approximately 0.9%. The sample taken for sequencing was PBMCs. Every receptor here comes from a woman aged 18-29 years in good health and CMV-seronegative.

V is TRBV28 and J is TRBJ2-1, with D possibly being TRBD1 (5 bases). Per germline, CDR1 MDHEN and CDR2 SYDVKM. Trimming took off 7 bases at V and 5 bases at J, with 15 bases between the two ends. CDR3 length: 14 residues. The CDR3 bases are TGTGCCAGCATTAAACCTCAGGGTGACAATGAGCAGTTCTTC. This sequence encodes CASIKPQGDNEQFF.

V gene TRBV27 combines with J gene TRBJ2-3, with 10 bases aligning to TRBD2. V dropped 3 bases and J dropped 2; count of bases not matched to a gene: 5. Germline V gene lookup returns CDR1 MNHEY and CDR2 SMNVEV (reference sequence). The CDR3 consists of 16 residues. The chain's CDR3 is CASSFGLAAYTDTQYF. CDR3 DNA sequence: TGTGCCAGCAGTTTCGGACTAGCGGCTTACACAGATACGCAGTATTTT.

The rearrangement joins TRBV11-2 to TRBJ1-2; no reliable D call. Trimming stripped 5 bases from V and 8 bases from J, with 9 bases between. The CDR3 totals 11 residues. Germline V lookup: CDR1 SGHAT, CDR2 FQNNGV. CDR3: CASSQSQGYTF. As DNA, the CDR3 is TGTGCCAGCAGCCAATCCCAGGGCTACACCTTC.

V is TRBV4-3 and J is TRBJ2-1; 14 bases are shared with TRBD2. Losses at the gene ends were 3 bases for V and 6 bases for J; bases not matched to a gene: 1. CDR3 size: 15 residues. Per germline, CDR1 LGHNA and CDR2 YSLEER. The DNA for the CDR3 is TGCGCCAGCAGCCAGGGACTAGCGGGAGTCAATGAGCAGTTCTTC. Its protein product is CASSQGLAGVNEQFF.

CDR3 nucleotides: TGTGCCAGCAGCGTAGGGACAGGGGGCTTTTCCGAGCAGTACTTC. It codes for CASSVGTGGFSEQYF. The chain employs TRBV9 and TRBJ2-7; TRBD1 matches at 11 bases. The length of the CDR3 is 15 residues. Trimming cost V 0 bases and J 6 bases; bases outside gene matches: 5. Looked up from germline, CDR1 is SGDLS and CDR2 is YYNGEE. Variable domain in full (rest from reference TRBV9 and TRBJ2-7): DSGVTQTPKHLITATGQRVTLRCSPRSGDLSVYWYQQSLDQGLQFLIQYYNGEERAKGNILERFSAQQFPDLHSELNLSSLELGDSALYFCASSVGTGGFSEQYFGPGTRLTVT.

This clone was detected a few times. V and J are TRBV5-1 and TRBJ2-1; 8 bases align to TRBD2. This CDR3 has 15 residues. Germline CDR1 is SGHRS and CDR2 is YFSETQ. Germline trimming cut 2 bases from V and 3 bases from J; bases unmatched to any gene: 4. The CDR3 sequence: CASSFLAGIYNEQFF. The CDR3 coding sequence is TGCGCCAGCAGCTTTCTAGCGGGCATCTACAATGAGCAGTTCTTC.

The chain employs TRBV5-4 and TRBJ2-5, with TRBD1 matching over 8 bases. Germline CDR1 reads SGHNT; CDR2 reads YYREEE (reference sequence). The CDR3 length is 15 residues. The V segment lost 5 bases and the J segment 5 bases; nucleotides outside the gene matches: 11. The CDR3 DNA reads as TGTGCCAGCAGTCAGGACAGGGTCGTCAAGGAGACCCAGTACTTC. It is translated as CASSQDRVVKETQYF.

The rearrangement uses TRBV6-4 and TRBJ2-7, with TRBD2 as a possible D gene (5 bases). The length of the CDR3 is 15 residues. V was pared by 5 bases and J by 6 bases, with 20 bases between. Per the germline V gene, CDR1 is MRHNA and CDR2 is SNTAGT. This CDR3 is CASSQKDSIMSEQYF. CDR3 coding DNA: TGTGCCAGCAGTCAAAAGGACTCCATTATGAGCGAGCAGTACTTC.

The chain couples TRBV28 to TRBJ1-2; TRBD1 might be the D (6 bases). Trimming removed 2 bases from V and 6 bases from J, with 10 bases in between. CDR1 is MDHEN and CDR2 is SYDVKM in the germline V gene. The CDR3 is 13 amino acids. CDR3 coding DNA: TGTGCCAGCAGTTTAGAGGGGGTGGATGGCTACACCTTC. Protein product: CASSLEGVDGYTF.